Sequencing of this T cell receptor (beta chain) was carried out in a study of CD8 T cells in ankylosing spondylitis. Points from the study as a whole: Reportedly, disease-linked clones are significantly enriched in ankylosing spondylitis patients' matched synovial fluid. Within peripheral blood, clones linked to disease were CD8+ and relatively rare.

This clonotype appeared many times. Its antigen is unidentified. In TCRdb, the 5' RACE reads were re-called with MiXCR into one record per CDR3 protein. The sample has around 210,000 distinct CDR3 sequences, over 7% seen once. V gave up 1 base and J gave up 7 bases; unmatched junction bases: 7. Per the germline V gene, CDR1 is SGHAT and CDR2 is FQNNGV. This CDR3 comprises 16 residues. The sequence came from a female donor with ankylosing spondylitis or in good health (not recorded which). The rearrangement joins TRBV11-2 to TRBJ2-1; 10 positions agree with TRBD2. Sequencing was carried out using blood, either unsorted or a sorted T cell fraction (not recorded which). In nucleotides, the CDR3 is TGTGCCAGCAGCTTAGTGCTAGCGGGAGCCTGGAATGAGCAGTTCTTC. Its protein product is CASSLVLAGAWNEQFF.